The sequence of this T cell receptor (beta chain) was determined in a study of memory CD4+ T cells and cytomegalovirus serostatus (dated 2019 in TCRdb). General notes on the study: The cohort included some 35 healthy adults from Belgium, of whom 9 were CMV seropositive and 24 were CMV seronegative. CD4+ memory TCRbeta repertoires of a Belgian cohort with known cytomegalovirus serostatus were sequenced in order to replicate a published TCR-based CMV serostatus classifier. Paper-wide results and their limitations: CMV serostatus prediction reached a median bootstrapped AUC of 0.95 with the original framework and 0.9 to 0.93 with a US-trained random forest. Of 164 previously reported CMV-associated TCRbeta sequences, approximately 70 appeared in the CD4+ memory repertoires, each in one to five individuals. The original-framework classifier achieved a median bootstrapped AUC of approximately 0.94 with a 95% CI of 0.76-1.00 on the Belgian cohort. The results were interpreted as suggesting that the CMV-associated TCR signature is largely present in the CD4+ memory repertoire. Only CD4+CD45RO+ memory cells were sequenced, unlike the original study, which covered naive and memory CD4+ and CD8+ populations.

Genomic DNA was extracted from sorted cells with the Quick-DNA Microprep Kit. Amplification of TCRbeta DNA was done with the immunoSEQ hsTCRbeta kit, following the protocol from the manufacturer. TCRbeta libraries were sequenced on an Illumina MiSeq instrument. The paper's data handling went like this. After out-of-frame sequences were removed, 2,204,828 distinct TCRbeta sequences remained, averaging roughly 67,000 per individual. Two values were used to score each individual: the count of some 150 previously reported CMV-associated TCRbeta sequences and the total count of productive distinct TCRbeta sequences. A beta-binomial model was reimplemented in Python, and scikit-learn random forests with default parameters were trained on data from the US cohort. On the Belgian cohort, classifier performance was reported as the median AUC, along with percentile confidence intervals, across 10,000 bootstrap iterations. Drawn from immuneACCESS, this table holds only the in-frame rearrangements with V and J called that TCRdb kept. Clones are partly lost; checked studies trace under half to an unresolved V gene and leave the rest unexplained. The DNA was the basis for D and trimming; V, J and clone size are from that table. For this sample there are 48,000 or so clones; more than 70% appear just once. 0.78% of the sample is taken by the ten largest.

With respect to this clone: The antigen this receptor binds is unknown. The sample holds no much larger clone one base away, and base qualities are not on file.

A FACSAria II was used to sort memory CD4+ T cells, defined as single viable CD3+CD4+CD8-CD45RO+ cells. CMV serostatus was determined using a Roche Elecsys assay that detects serum IgG against CMV pp150, pp28, p38 and p52. After thawing, total CD4+ T cells were enriched by positive selection with CD4 magnetic microbeads. Samples originated from another study that specifically interrogated the CD4+ T cell memory repertoire. Peripheral blood mononuclear cells were isolated and cryopreserved according to standard operating procedures, and serum was kept at -80 degrees C. Staining used CD3-PerCP (BW264/56), CD4-APC (RPA-T4), CD45RO-PE (UCHT1) and CD8-Pacific Orange (3B5) antibodies, with Sytox blue excluding non-viable cells. The sequenced sample was memory CD4+ T cells from blood. This receptor was identified in an adult in good health and CMV-seronegative.

The nucleotide sequence is given as TGTGCCAGCAGCTTAGCGACAGGGCTCTCTGGAAACACCATATATTTT. The encoded protein is CASSLATGLSGNTIYF. The chain is made from TRBV7-6 and TRBJ1-3; 7 central nucleotides agree with TRBD1. CDR1 SGHVS and CDR2 FNYEAQ are derived from the germline V gene. The CDR3 runs 16 residues from the cysteine to the phenylalanine. The sequence is cut down to CDR3 DNA, 48 bases in frame from base 1. After removal of 0 bases from V and 0 bases from J, the junction retains 2 bases not matched to a gene. With the portions outside the CDR3 filled from the reference TRBV7-6 and TRBJ1-3 genes, the complete variable region becomes GAGVSQSPRYKVTKRGQDVALRCDPISGHVSLYWYRQALGQGPEFLTYFNYEAQQDKSGLPNDRFSAERPEGSISTLTIQRTEQRDSAMYRCASSLATGLSGNTIYFGEGSWLTVV.